A selection of T cell receptor beta chains follows, all from one sample in a study of blood T cell repertoires in COVID-19. Sequencing used immunoSEQ multiplex PCR; TCRdb keeps in-frame clones, though not all of them. The table has 60,000 to 70,000 clones, 88% seen once. Material: peripheral blood. These receptor sequences come from a woman aged 55-69 years with acute or convalescent COVID-19. CDR3s include the opening cysteine and the closing phenylalanine or tryptophan. The D gene is left open where the match is weak. Rows may omit the clone size; those that give it use once, few, many or a size class.

abundance,d_gene,v_gene,j_gene,CDR3aa,CDR3nt
-,-,TRBV5-1,TRBJ2-6,CASSSTGANVLTF,TGCGCCAGCAGCTCTACTGGGGCCAACGTCCTGACTTTC
-,-,TRBV4-2,TRBJ1-1,CASSQVATEAFF,TGTGCCAGCAGCCAAGTGGCCACTGAAGCTTTCTTT
-,-,TRBV3-1/TRBV3-2,TRBJ2-3,CASSQVIGTQYF,TGTGCCAGCAGCCAAGTAATCGGTACGCAGTATTTT
-,TRBD2,TRBV5-1,TRBJ2-2,CASSLVLAGTGELFF,TGCGCCAGCAGCTTGGTCCTAGCGGGAACCGGGGAGCTGTTTTTT
-,-,TRBV6-5,TRBJ2-3,CASSRQLISTDTQYF,TGTGCCAGCAGTCGACAGTTGATTAGCACAGATACGCAGTATTTT
-,-,TRBV19,TRBJ2-5,CASSPSELTGRGETQYF,TGTGCCAGTAGTCCTTCTGAATTGACAGGGCGGGGAGAGACCCAGTACTTC
-,-,TRBV7-6,TRBJ2-2,CASSFRGAGELFF,TGTGCCAGCAGCTTCAGGGGAGCCGGGGAGCTGTTTTTT
-,-,TRBV27,TRBJ2-2,CASSFLWSPNTGELFF,TGTGCCAGCAGTTTCCTCTGGAGCCCGAACACCGGGGAGCTGTTTTTT
-,-,TRBV6-1,TRBJ2-2,CASSERGRRAGELFF,TGTGCCAGCAGTGAACGTGGAAGGCGGGCCGGGGAGCTGTTTTTT
-,-,TRBV27,TRBJ1-2,CASSSRDMVLSMGGYTF,TGTGCCAGCAGTTCCCGGGACATGGTACTTTCTATGGGTGGCTACACCTTC
once,-,TRBV28,TRBJ1-2,CASIEGGPRDGYTF,TGTGCCAGCATAGAGGGGGGGCCCAGGGACGGCTACACCTTC
-,-,TRBV5-1,TRBJ2-3,CASSFRLLASTDTQYF,TGCGCCAGCAGCTTCCGACTCCTTGCTAGCACAGATACGCAGTATTTT
-,TRBD1,TRBV18,TRBJ2-1,CASSPGTGINEQFF,TGTGCCAGCTCACCGGGGACAGGTATCAATGAGCAGTTCTTC
-,TRBD2,TRBV28,TRBJ2-3,CASSLYAGGPDTQYF,TGTGCCAGCAGTTTATATGCGGGGGGGCCGGATACGCAGTATTTT
-,TRBD1,TRBV5-1,TRBJ2-1,CASSLVRDRYNEQFF,TGCGCCAGCAGCTTGGTACGGGACAGGTACAATGAGCAGTTCTTC
-,-,TRBV6-5,TRBJ1-2,CASMDDSNYGYTF,TGTGCCAGCATGGACGACAGTAACTATGGCTACACCTTC
once,TRBD1,TRBV29-1,TRBJ1-2,CSVDRTGADGYTF,TGCAGCGTGGATCGGACAGGGGCCGATGGCTACACCTTC
-,TRBD1,TRBV7-9,TRBJ1-6,CASSPDRGRNSPLHF,TGTGCCAGCAGTCCCGACAGGGGTCGAAATTCACCCCTCCACTTT
-,-,TRBV5-1,TRBJ2-2,CASSLNGGELFF,TGCGCCAGCAGCTTGAACGGCGGGGAGCTGTTTTTT
-,TRBD2,TRBV5-1,TRBJ2-2,CASREAGGFAGELFF,TGCGCCAGCAGAGAAGCGGGGGGATTTGCCGGGGAGCTGTTTTTT
-,-,TRBV6-1,TRBJ2-3,CASSEGQTDTQYF,TGTGCCAGCAGTGAAGGACAGACGGATACGCAGTATTTT
once,TRBD1,TRBV7-2,TRBJ2-5,CASSFREGALGETQYF,TGTGCCAGCAGCTTTAGAGAGGGGGCTCTCGGAGAGACCCAGTACTTC
-,-,TRBV6-5,TRBJ1-1,CASSPILSDTEAFF,TGTGCCAGCAGCCCGATATTGAGCGACACTGAAGCTTTCTTT
-,TRBD2,TRBV3-1/TRBV3-2,TRBJ2-3,CASSQASGGGTDTQYF,TGTGCCAGCAGCCAAGCTAGCGGGGGGGGCACAGATACGCAGTATTTT
-,-,TRBV10-3,TRBJ1-1,CAIRLQLTNTEAFF,TGTGCCATCAGACTCCAATTGACTAACACTGAAGCTTTCTTT
-,TRBD1,TRBV6-2/TRBV6-3,TRBJ2-1,CASSFYSGQVLSSYNEQFF,TGTGCCAGCAGTTTCTATTCGGGACAGGTACTTAGCTCCTACAATGAGCAGTTCTTC
once,TRBD1,TRBV7-8,TRBJ2-5,CASSLMPGGQETQYF,TGTGCCAGCAGCTTAATGCCAGGGGGTCAAGAGACCCAGTACTTC
-,-,TRBV6-6,TRBJ1-2,CASSYSTPNYGYTF,TGTGCCAGCAGTTATTCGACTCCTAACTATGGCTACACCTTC
-,-,TRBV7-9,TRBJ2-3,CASTQESGTDTQYF,TGTGCCAGCACTCAAGAATCGGGCACAGATACGCAGTATTTT
few,TRBD1,TRBV12-3/TRBV12-4,TRBJ1-2,CASSYGQGLGYTF,TGTGCCAGCAGTTACGGACAGGGGCTTGGCTACACCTTC
-,-,TRBV7-9,TRBJ2-1,CASSDNPPNLGDNEQFF,TGTGCCAGCAGCGACAACCCCCCGAACCTGGGAGACAATGAGCAGTTCTTC
-,-,TRBV6-6,TRBJ2-1,CASSPRNEQFF,TGTGCCAGCAGTCCCCGGAATGAGCAGTTCTTC
-,TRBD2,TRBV6-4,TRBJ2-1,CASSKRDSWEWLF,TGTGCCAGCAGCAAGCGGGATAGCTGGGAATGGCTCTTC
-,TRBD1,TRBV9,TRBJ1-5,CASSVTAGTAQHF,TGTGCCAGCAGCGTAACGGCCGGGACAGCCCAGCATTTT
once,-,TRBV6-1,TRBJ1-5,CASSEGAGLYSNQPQHF,TGTGCCAGCAGTGAAGGGGCAGGACTCTATAGCAATCAGCCCCAGCATTTT
once,-,TRBV29-1,TRBJ1-2,CSADRSGGYTF,TGCAGCGCAGACCGGAGTGGTGGCTACACCTTC
-,TRBD2,TRBV5-4,TRBJ2-5,CASSPPGGGQETQYF,TGTGCCAGCAGCCCCCCGGGGGGGGGCCAAGAGACCCAGTACTTC
-,TRBD2,TRBV12-3/TRBV12-4,TRBJ2-2,CASILGGDGELFF,TGTGCCAGCATCTTGGGGGGGGACGGGGAGCTGTTTTTT
-,-,TRBV5-1,TRBJ2-5,CASSSPGQETQYF,TGCGCCAGCAGCTCGCCCGGCCAAGAGACCCAGTACTTC
-,TRBD2,TRBV6-5,TRBJ2-1,CASSFLAGENEQFF,TGTGCCAGCAGTTTTTTAGCGGGAGAGAATGAGCAGTTCTTC
-,-,TRBV14,TRBJ1-6,CASSQDPSTGHVLHF,TGTGCCAGCAGCCAAGATCCCTCGACAGGTCACGTCCTCCACTTT
-,-,TRBV5-1,TRBJ1-1,CASSLDRVKGTEAFF,TGCGCCAGCAGCTTGGACAGGGTAAAGGGCACTGAAGCTTTCTTT
-,-,TRBV3-1/TRBV3-2,TRBJ2-3,CASSLAPPPDTQYF,TGTGCCAGCAGCCTCGCGCCCCCGCCAGATACGCAGTATTTT
-,TRBD1,TRBV24-1,TRBJ2-5,CATSENRGPWETQYF,TGTGCCACCAGTGAGAACAGGGGGCCTTGGGAGACCCAGTACTTC
-,TRBD2,TRBV9,TRBJ2-3,CASSGSGRAADTQYF,TGTGCCAGCAGCGGAAGCGGGAGGGCCGCAGATACGCAGTATTTT